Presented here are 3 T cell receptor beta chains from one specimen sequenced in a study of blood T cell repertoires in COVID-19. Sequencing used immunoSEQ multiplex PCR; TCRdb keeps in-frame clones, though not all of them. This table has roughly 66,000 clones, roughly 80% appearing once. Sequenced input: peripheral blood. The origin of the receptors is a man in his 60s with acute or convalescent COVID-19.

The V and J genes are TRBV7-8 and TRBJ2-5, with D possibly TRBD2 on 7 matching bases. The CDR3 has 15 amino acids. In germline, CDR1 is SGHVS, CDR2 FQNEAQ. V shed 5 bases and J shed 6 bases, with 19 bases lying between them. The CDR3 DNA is TGTGCCAGCAGCGCCCCTGAGGGGGGGCGTAAGACCCAGTACTTC. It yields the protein CASSAPEGGRKTQYF.

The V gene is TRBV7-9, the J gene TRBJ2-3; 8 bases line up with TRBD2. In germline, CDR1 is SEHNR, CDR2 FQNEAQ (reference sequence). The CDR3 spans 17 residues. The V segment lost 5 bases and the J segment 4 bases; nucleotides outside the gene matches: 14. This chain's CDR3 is CASSLRVGTSFPDTQYF. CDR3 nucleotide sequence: TGTGCCAGCAGCCTCAGGGTCGGGACTAGTTTTCCAGATACGCAGTATTTT.

The CDR3 DNA is TGTGCCAGCAGCCCTCCACCTCGGGGAGCGAACACCGGGGAGCTGTTTTTT. Protein product: CASSPPPRGANTGELFF. The chain carries TRBV5-4 and TRBJ2-2; the D gene is possibly TRBD2 (5 bases). The CDR3 consists of 17 residues. Germline V CDR1 and CDR2: SGHNT, YYREEE (reference sequence). Trimming took 4 bases from V and 0 from J, leaving 16 bases between them. Full variable domain (rest looked up from reference TRBV5-4 and TRBJ2-2): ETGVTQSPTHLIKTRGQQVTLRCSSQSGHNTVSWYQQALGQGPQFIFQYYREEENGRGNFPPRFSGLQFPNYSSELNVNALELDDSALYLCASSPPPRGANTGELFFGEGSRLTVL.